The next 27 T cell receptor beta chains were all read from a single sample in a study of cytomegalovirus exposure and HLA in healthy donors. 60 Vbeta and 13 Jbeta primers were used in PCR. TCRdb keeps only in-frame clones here, not all; method: immunoSEQ multiplex PCR. The table lists 150,000 to 200,000 clones, approximately 81% of them singletons. Sequenced: PBMCs. The receptors were gathered from a boy under 18 in good health and CMV-seronegative.

V and J are TRBV28 and TRBJ2-6, with 8 bases aligning to TRBD1. There are 17 residues in the CDR3. Germline CDR1 and CDR2: MDHEN and SYDVKM. Trimming cost V 4 bases and J 4 bases; bases outside gene matches: 9. The chain's CDR3 is CASSSGQGHAGANVLTF. The CDR3, as DNA: TGTGCCAGCAGTTCCGGACAGGGTCATGCGGGGGCCAACGTCCTGACTTTC.

The chain uses TRBV4-3 and TRBJ2-1, with TRBD2 matching over 7 bases. This CDR3 spans 15 amino acids. Per the germline V gene, CDR1 is LGHNA and CDR2 is YSLEER. J was trimmed by 8 bases and V by 0 bases; bases with no gene match: 7. The CDR3 is CASSQDFPGRDEQFF. CDR3 coding DNA: TGCGCCAGCAGCCAAGATTTCCCAGGGAGGGATGAGCAGTTCTTC.

This chain connects TRBV5-1 to TRBJ2-5; weak D call: TRBD2 (6 bases). Trimming took 5 bases from V and 5 from J, leaving 13 bases between them. The CDR3 has 13 residues. From germline, CDR1 is SGHRS and CDR2 YFSETQ. The CDR3 spells CASRQRRAETQYF. The CDR3 nucleotides are TGCGCCAGCAGACAGAGGAGGGCGGAGACCCAGTACTTC.

The rearrangement joins TRBV6-1 to TRBJ1-3, with D possibly matching TRBD1 (6 bases). Germline loops: CDR1 MNHNS, CDR2 SASEGT. V was pared by 4 bases and J by 2 bases, with 15 bases between. The CDR3 covers 16 residues. CDR3 region: CASSAYRDQPGNTIYF. In DNA form, the CDR3 reads TGTGCCAGCAGTGCCTACAGGGACCAGCCTGGAAACACCATATATTTT.

The chain links TRBV7-9 to TRBJ2-7; 7 bases line up with TRBD2. Germline CDR1 and CDR2: SEHNR and FQNEAQ (reference sequence). The junction had 21 bases not matched to a gene; V was cut back by 3 bases and J by 4 bases. The CDR3 sequence is 19 residues long. This CDR3 is CASSFSGIFGTTAGYEQYF. The CDR3 DNA sequence: TGTGCCAGCAGCTTCAGTGGGATTTTCGGGACTACCGCAGGTTACGAGCAGTACTTC.

The chain carries TRBV7-3 and TRBJ2-3; 15 bases map to TRBD2. Per germline, CDR1 SGHTA and CDR2 FQGTGA. This CDR3 comprises 17 residues. V was pared by 4 bases and J by 2 bases, with 4 bases of the junction left unmatched. CDR3 protein: CASSSGTSGRFTDTQYF. The CDR3 DNA reads as TGTGCCAGCAGCTCCGGGACTAGCGGGAGGTTCACAGATACGCAGTATTTT.

The chain combines TRBV9 with TRBJ2-7, with 7 bases fitting TRBD2. J lost 6 bases, V lost 0 bases, and 6 bases had no gene match. In germline, CDR1 is SGDLS, CDR2 YYNGEE. The CDR3 is 14 amino acids. CDR3 loop: CASSVAGGLGEQYF. The DNA of the CDR3 is TGTGCCAGCAGCGTAGCGGGAGGCCTTGGCGAGCAGTACTTC.

The rearrangement joins TRBV2 to TRBJ1-1; D not certain. The germline V gene has CDR1 SNHLY and CDR2 FYNNEI. The V and J ends lost 8 bases and 5 bases respectively, with 12 bases between them. The length of the CDR3 is 12 residues. The CDR3 is CASPTRGTEAFF. The CDR3 nucleotides read TGTGCCAGCCCCACCCGGGGAACTGAAGCTTTCTTT.

V usage is TRBV29-1 and J usage is TRBJ1-2; TRBD1 aligns across 8 bases. Germline V CDR1 and CDR2: SQVTM, ANQGSEA. The CDR3 is 14 amino acids. V lost 4 bases and J lost 3; bases outside the gene matches: 7. The CDR3 coding sequence is TGCAGCGTTGCCGGAGGGACAGGCTACTATGGCTACACCTTC. Protein: CSVAGGTGYYGYTF. The full variable domain, in which reference TRBV29-1 and TRBJ1-2 provide the parts outside the CDR3, is SAVISQKPSRDICQRGTSLTIQCQVDSQVTMMFWYRQQPGQSLTLIATANQGSEATYESGFVIDKFPISRPNLTFSTLTVSNMSPEDSSIYLCSVAGGTGYYGYTFGSGTRLTVV.

The genes are TRBV4-3 and TRBJ2-2; 9 bases agree with TRBD2. The junction had 11 bases not matched to a gene; V was cut back by 4 bases and J by 2 bases. Germline V gene data show CDR1 as LGHNA and CDR2 as YSLEER. The CDR3 has 18 amino acids. CDR3 coding DNA: TGCGCCAGCAGCCTATCCGGGACTAGCAGGGGCAACACCGGGGAGCTGTTTTTT. Translating gives CASSLSGTSRGNTGELFF.

The rearrangement joins TRBV28 to TRBJ2-5; D gene unclear. The germline V gene has CDR1 MDHEN and CDR2 SYDVKM. Trimming removed 2 bases from V and 5 bases from J, with 6 bases in between. The CDR3 runs to 12 residues. CDR3 loop: CASSLIRETQYF. As DNA, the CDR3 is TGTGCCAGCAGTTTAATCCGGGAGACCCAGTACTTC.

The chain carries TRBV29-1 and TRBJ2-2; 8 nucleotides align to TRBD1. With V trimmed by 5 bases and J by 3 bases, 2 bases remained unmatched. This CDR3 contains 13 residues. Per the germline V gene, CDR1 is SQVTM and CDR2 is ANQGSEA. CDR3 DNA sequence: TGCAGCGTTCGGACAGGGTACACCGGGGAGCTGTTTTTT. Residues: CSVRTGYTGELFF.

This chain connects TRBV6-1 to TRBJ2-7, with a possible D match to TRBD2 (7 bases). The V end was cut by 2 bases, the J end by 3 bases, with 26 bases between. The CDR3 loop spans 19 amino acids. Germline CDR1 is MNHNS and CDR2 is SASEGT. The CDR3 reads CASSEREGGMGRTYYEQYF. The CDR3 coding sequence is TGTGCCAGCAGTGAAAGGGAGGGGGGTATGGGGAGGACCTACTACGAGCAGTACTTC.

The rearrangement uses TRBV28 and TRBJ2-7, with D maybe TRBD2 (5 bases). V gave up 3 bases and J gave up 3 bases, with 24 bases separating them. The CDR3 consists of 18 residues. Germline CDR1 is MDHEN and CDR2 is SYDVKM. CDR3 DNA sequence: TGTGCCAGCAGTTTTCGGGAATCTGGGATTCCCTTAAACTACGAGCAGTACTTC. Translated: CASSFRESGIPLNYEQYF.

The V and J genes are TRBV19 and TRBJ2-2; D is perhaps TRBD1 (6 bases). This CDR3 has 15 amino acids. The germline V gene has CDR1 LNHDA and CDR2 SQIVND (reference sequence). Deletions cut 8 bases from V and 0 bases from J, with 13 bases between. CDR3: CASGLGAPNTGELFF. CDR3 nucleotides: TGTGCCAGTGGGTTGGGGGCGCCGAACACCGGGGAGCTGTTTTTT.

Notes on this clone: The junction departs from germline at one end; a sequencing error may be responsible. This rearrangement joins TRBV7-9 to TRBJ1-2; weak D call: TRBD1 (6 bases). The V gene's germline CDR1 is SEHNR and CDR2 FQNEAQ (reference sequence). The CDR3 runs 18 residues. The CDR3: CSSSFQALDLDRSYGYTF. In DNA form, the CDR3 reads TGTTCCAGCAGCTTTCAGGCTTTGGATTTGGACAGATCCTATGGCTACACCTTC.

This sequence joins TRBV2 and TRBJ1-2; 11 positions agree with TRBD1. This CDR3 has 14 residues. V was pared by 8 bases and J by 8 bases, with 10 bases of the junction left unmatched. Germline V gives CDR1 SNHLY, CDR2 FYNNEI. The CDR3 region has the DNA TGTGCCAGCCTCCAGGACAGGGGGCGTCAAGGCTACACCTTC. It is translated as CASLQDRGRQGYTF.

This chain links TRBV30 with TRBJ2-7, with 7 nucleotides matching TRBD1. CDR3 length: 12 residues. V shed 3 bases, J shed 5 bases, and the junction held 4 bases outside the gene matches. Germline V CDR1 and CDR2: GTSNPN, SVGIG (reference sequence). CDR3: CAWSATGDEQYF. In DNA, the CDR3 is TGTGCCTGGAGCGCTACAGGGGACGAGCAGTACTTC.

This clone has a single count. The chain uses TRBV27 and TRBJ2-7, with D possibly matching TRBD1 (5 bases). This CDR3 has 14 residues. Trimming took 5 bases from V and 4 from J, leaving 15 bases between them. Germline loops: CDR1 MNHEY, CDR2 SMNVEV (reference sequence). The CDR3 DNA reads as TGTGCCAGCAGTCTTACAGCCCCAGGGTACGAGCAGTACTTC. Protein product: CASSLTAPGYEQYF.

V gene TRBV18 combines with J gene TRBJ1-5; the match to TRBD1 covers 7 bases. J was trimmed by 4 bases and V by 6 bases; bases with no gene match: 3. In germline, CDR1 is KGHSH, CDR2 LQKENI. The CDR3 is 13 residues long. For the CDR3, the DNA is TGTGCCAGCTCGACGGACAGGAATCAGCCCCAGCATTTT. Amino acid sequence: CASSTDRNQPQHF.

The chain couples TRBV4-1 to TRBJ2-1, with 7 bases that match TRBD2. CDR3 length: 13 amino acids. Germline assignment: CDR1 MGHRA and CDR2 YSYEKL. Trimming at V came to 1 base and at J to 13 bases, leaving 7 bases not matched to a gene. The CDR3 loop reads CASSQVLAERQFF. The CDR3 DNA reads as TGCGCCAGCAGCCAAGTCCTAGCGGAACGACAGTTCTTC.

This clone was counted a single time. This chain connects TRBV5-1 to TRBJ2-3; TRBD2 agrees at 11 bases. The germline V gene has CDR1 SGHRS and CDR2 YFSETQ. J lost 0 bases, V lost 2 bases, and 2 bases had no gene match. This CDR3 comprises 16 residues. The chain's CDR3 is CASSLIAGGSTDTQYF. The CDR3 DNA reads TGCGCCAGCAGCTTAATAGCGGGAGGGAGCACAGATACGCAGTATTTT.

The CDR3, as DNA: TGTGCCAGCTCACCTTTTAAACAGGGAACCACTGAAGCTTTCTTT. It codes for CASSPFKQGTTEAFF. The rearrangement links TRBV18 to TRBJ1-1, with a tentative D call TRBD1 (6 bases). V was cut by 3 bases and J by 4 bases, with 15 bases left in between. Germline CDR1 KGHSH, CDR2 LQKENI. The CDR3 runs 15 residues.

This sequence joins TRBV5-6 and TRBJ1-1; 7 bases fit TRBD1. CDR1 is SGHDT and CDR2 is YYEEEE in the germline V gene. This CDR3 contains 13 residues. Trimming at V came to 6 bases and at J to 3 bases, leaving 5 bases not matched to a gene. The CDR3 bases are TGTGCCAGCACCCTCGGGACAGACACTGAAGCTTTCTTT. Protein product: CASTLGTDTEAFF.

The chain is built from TRBV7-8 and TRBJ1-5, with 7 bases matching TRBD1. This CDR3 comprises 17 residues. Germline V CDR1 and CDR2: SGHVS, FQNEAQ. V dropped 1 base and J dropped 4; count of bases not matched to a gene: 10. The CDR3 bases are TGTGCCAGCAGCTTAGGACAGGGTGGTTCCTTAAATCAGCCCCAGCATTTT. Encoded protein: CASSLGQGGSLNQPQHF.

The V and J genes are TRBV5-4 and TRBJ2-5, with D unresolved. The J call may be faulty, since TRBJ2-7 better matches the DNA end. This CDR3 is 15 amino acids long. Germline loops: CDR1 SGHNT, CDR2 YYREEE (reference sequence). CDR3 sequence reads: CASSLAASVTYEQYF. In DNA form, the CDR3 reads TGTGCCAGCAGCTTGGCAGCTAGTGTTACCTACGAGCAGTACTTC.

This clone appeared once. The V gene is TRBV28, the J gene TRBJ1-1; 7 bases map to TRBD1. The CDR3 runs 14 residues. V lost 2 bases to trimming and J lost 5 bases; unmatched junction nucleotides: 5. CDR1 and CDR2 (germline): MDHEN, SYDVKM. The CDR3 reads CASSLRGRWTEAFF. In nucleotides, the CDR3 is TGTGCCAGCAGTTTAAGGGGGCGGTGGACTGAAGCTTTCTTT.